This is a list of T cell receptor beta chains from one sample in a study of cytomegalovirus exposure and HLA in healthy donors. Libraries were prepared by immunoSEQ multiplex PCR; TCRdb keeps only in-frame clonotypes and omits some of them. The table records 120,000 or so clones, approximately 66% of them present only once. Sequenced sample: PBMCs. Receptor source: a middle-aged woman in good health and CMV-seropositive. Both conserved end residues are part of each CDR3. The order of the fields is J gene, V gene, D gene, clone size, CDR3 DNA, CDR3 protein. D genes are given only for firm matches. Clone size is shown for a subset of rows, as once, few, many or a class of expanded clone.

J: TRBJ1-4
V: TRBV18
D: -
size: -
DNA: TGTGCCAGCTCACCGGCTGGGGCTACTAATGAAAAACTGTTTTTT
CDR3: CASSPAGATNEKLFF

J: TRBJ1-1
V: TRBV7-9
D: TRBD1
size: few
DNA: TGTGCCAGCAGCCCCCGGCCAGGGGGAATATTGAACACTGAAGCTTTCTTT
CDR3: CASSPRPGGILNTEAFF

J: TRBJ1-4
V: TRBV25-1
D: TRBD1
size: -
DNA: TGTGCCAGCAGCAACAGGGGAGCTAATGAAAAACTGTTTTTT
CDR3: CASSNRGANEKLFF

J: TRBJ1-2
V: TRBV28
D: TRBD1
size: -
DNA: TGTGCCAGCAGAACTACAGGGGGCCCAGGGGGCTACCCCTTC
CDR3: CASRTTGGPGGYPF

J: TRBJ2-7
V: TRBV28
D: TRBD2
size: -
DNA: TGTGCCAGCACCCTGGGGGGGAGGTACGAGCAGTACTTC
CDR3: CASTLGGRYEQYF

J: TRBJ2-3
V: TRBV5-4
D: TRBD2
size: few
DNA: TGTGCCAGCAGCTGGGGGACTAGTGGGGGCACAGATACGCAGTATTTT
CDR3: CASSWGTSGGTDTQYF

J: TRBJ2-1
V: TRBV7-2
D: TRBD2
size: -
DNA: TGTGCCAGCAGCCTTAGCGGGAGGGTGTACAATGAGCAGTTCTTC
CDR3: CASSLSGRVYNEQFF

J: TRBJ2-1
V: TRBV6-5
D: TRBD2
size: -
DNA: TGTGCCAGCACTATTAGCGGGAGCTCCTACAATGAGCAGTTCTTC
CDR3: CASTISGSSYNEQFF

J: TRBJ2-5
V: TRBV7-6
D: TRBD2
size: -
DNA: TGTGCCAGCAGCTTAGTACTAGCGCCGCGGGAGACCCAGTACTTC
CDR3: CASSLVLAPRETQYF

J: TRBJ1-6
V: TRBV9
D: TRBD1
size: -
DNA: TGTGCCAGCAGCGGAACCGGGACAGCAAATTCACCCCTCCACTTT
CDR3: CASSGTGTANSPLHF

J: TRBJ1-1
V: TRBV30
D: -
size: few
DNA: TGTGCCTGGAGCGAGCGGACCGGGAGACCAGGAAGGGCTTTCTTT
CDR3: CAWSERTGRPGRAFF

J: TRBJ1-5
V: TRBV28
D: TRBD1
size: -
DNA: TGTGCCAGCAGTTTGTTACGGGACAGAGTTAGCAATCAGCCCCAGCATTTT
CDR3: CASSLLRDRVSNQPQHF

J: TRBJ2-1
V: TRBV6-1
D: TRBD2
size: -
DNA: TGTGCCAGCAGTGACCTAGCGGGAGTTAATGAGCAGTTCTTC
CDR3: CASSDLAGVNEQFF

J: TRBJ1-5
V: TRBV19
D: -
size: -
DNA: TGTGCCAGTAGTATTGCGGGATTTGATCAGCCCCAGCATTTT
CDR3: CASSIAGFDQPQHF

J: TRBJ2-7
V: TRBV19
D: TRBD1
size: -
DNA: TGTGCCAGTAGTCCCCGACAGGGGAGCGACTCCTACGAGCAGTACTTC
CDR3: CASSPRQGSDSYEQYF

J: TRBJ2-2
V: TRBV28
D: TRBD2
size: -
DNA: TGTGCCAGCCGGGGGGGCGCCGGGGAGCTGTTTTTT
CDR3: CASRGGAGELFF